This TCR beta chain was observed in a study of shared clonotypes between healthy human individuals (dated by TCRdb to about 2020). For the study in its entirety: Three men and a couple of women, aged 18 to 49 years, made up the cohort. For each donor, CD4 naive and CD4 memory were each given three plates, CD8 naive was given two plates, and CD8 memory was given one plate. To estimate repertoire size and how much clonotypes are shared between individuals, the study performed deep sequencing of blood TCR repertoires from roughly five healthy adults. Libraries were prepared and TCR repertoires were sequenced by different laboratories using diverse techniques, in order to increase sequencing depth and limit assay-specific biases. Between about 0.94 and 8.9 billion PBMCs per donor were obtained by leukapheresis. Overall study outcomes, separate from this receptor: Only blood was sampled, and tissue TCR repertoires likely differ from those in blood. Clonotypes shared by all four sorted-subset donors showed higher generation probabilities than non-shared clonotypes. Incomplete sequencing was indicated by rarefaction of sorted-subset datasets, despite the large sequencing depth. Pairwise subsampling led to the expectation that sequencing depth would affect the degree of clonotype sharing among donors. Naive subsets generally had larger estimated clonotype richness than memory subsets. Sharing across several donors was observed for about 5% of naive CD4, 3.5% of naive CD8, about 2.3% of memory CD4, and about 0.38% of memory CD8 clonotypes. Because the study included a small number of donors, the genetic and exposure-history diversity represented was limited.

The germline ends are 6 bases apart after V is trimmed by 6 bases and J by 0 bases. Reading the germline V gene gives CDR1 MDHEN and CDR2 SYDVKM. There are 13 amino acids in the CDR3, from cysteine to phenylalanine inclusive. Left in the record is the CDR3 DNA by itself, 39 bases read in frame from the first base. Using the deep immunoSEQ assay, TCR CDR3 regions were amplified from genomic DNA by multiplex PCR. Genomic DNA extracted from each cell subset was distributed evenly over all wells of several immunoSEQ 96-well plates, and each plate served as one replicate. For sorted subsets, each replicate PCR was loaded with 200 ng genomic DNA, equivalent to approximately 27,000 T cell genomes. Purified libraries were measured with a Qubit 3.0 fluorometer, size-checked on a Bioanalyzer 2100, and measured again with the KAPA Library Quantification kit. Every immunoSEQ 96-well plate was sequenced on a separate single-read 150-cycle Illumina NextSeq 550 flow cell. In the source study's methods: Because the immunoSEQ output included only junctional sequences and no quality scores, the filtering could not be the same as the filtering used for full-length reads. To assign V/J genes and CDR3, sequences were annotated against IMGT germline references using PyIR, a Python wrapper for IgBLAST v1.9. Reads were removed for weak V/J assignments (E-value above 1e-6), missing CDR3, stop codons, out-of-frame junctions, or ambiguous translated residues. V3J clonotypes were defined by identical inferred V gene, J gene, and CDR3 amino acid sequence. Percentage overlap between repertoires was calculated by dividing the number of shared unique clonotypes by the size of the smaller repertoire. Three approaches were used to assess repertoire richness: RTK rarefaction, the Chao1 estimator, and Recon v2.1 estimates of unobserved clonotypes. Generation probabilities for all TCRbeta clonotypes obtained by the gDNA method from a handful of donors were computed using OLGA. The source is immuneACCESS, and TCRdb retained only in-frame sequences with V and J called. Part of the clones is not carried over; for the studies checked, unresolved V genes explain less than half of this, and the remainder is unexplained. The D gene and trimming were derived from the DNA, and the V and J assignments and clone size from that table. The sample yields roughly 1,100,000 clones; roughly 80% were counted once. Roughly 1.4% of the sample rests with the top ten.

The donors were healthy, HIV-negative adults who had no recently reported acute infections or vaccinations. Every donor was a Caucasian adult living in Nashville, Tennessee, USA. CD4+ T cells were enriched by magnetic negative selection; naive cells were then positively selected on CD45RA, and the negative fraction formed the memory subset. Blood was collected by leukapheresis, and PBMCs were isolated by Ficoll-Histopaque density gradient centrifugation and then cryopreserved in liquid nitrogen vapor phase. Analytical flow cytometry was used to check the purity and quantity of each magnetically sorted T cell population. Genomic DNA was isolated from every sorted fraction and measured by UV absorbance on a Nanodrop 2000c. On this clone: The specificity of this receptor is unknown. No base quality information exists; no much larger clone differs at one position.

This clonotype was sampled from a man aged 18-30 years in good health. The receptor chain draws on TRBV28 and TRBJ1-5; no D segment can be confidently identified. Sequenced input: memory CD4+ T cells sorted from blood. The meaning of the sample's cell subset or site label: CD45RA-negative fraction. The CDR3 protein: CASRLDSNQPQHF. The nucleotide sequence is TGTGCCAGCAGACTAGATAGCAATCAGCCCCAGCATTTT. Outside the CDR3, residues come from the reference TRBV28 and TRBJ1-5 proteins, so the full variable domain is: DVKVTQSSRYLVKRTGEKVFLECVQDMDHENMFWYRQDPGLGLRLIYFSYDVKMKEKGDIPEGYSVSREKKERFSLILESASTNQTSMYLCASRLDSNQPQHFGDGTRLSIL.